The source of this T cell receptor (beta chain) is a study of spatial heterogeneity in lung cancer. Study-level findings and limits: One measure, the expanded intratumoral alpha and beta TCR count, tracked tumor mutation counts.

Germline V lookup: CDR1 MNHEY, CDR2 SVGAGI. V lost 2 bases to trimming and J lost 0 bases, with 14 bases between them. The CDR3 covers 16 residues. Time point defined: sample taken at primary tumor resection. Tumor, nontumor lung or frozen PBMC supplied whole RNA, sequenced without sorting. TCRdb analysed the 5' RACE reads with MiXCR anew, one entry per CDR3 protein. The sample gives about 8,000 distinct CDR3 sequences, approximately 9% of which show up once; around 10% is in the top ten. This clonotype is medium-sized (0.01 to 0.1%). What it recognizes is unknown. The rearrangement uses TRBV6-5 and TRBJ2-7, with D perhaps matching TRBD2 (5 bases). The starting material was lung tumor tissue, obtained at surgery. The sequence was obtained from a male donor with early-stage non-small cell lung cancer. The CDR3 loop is CASSYRTYASSYEQYF. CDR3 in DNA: TGTGCCAGCAGTTACAGGACTTACGCGAGCTCCTACGAGCAGTACTTC.